The 2 T cell receptor beta chains below were found in one sample sequenced in a study of blood T cell repertoires in COVID-19. Produced via immunoSEQ multiplex PCR; TCRdb's table is partial and in-frame only. The table shows fewer than 90,000 clones, with roughly 95% occurring only once. Material: peripheral blood. The receptors derive from a human donor with active COVID-19. The donor label of this sample is uncertain.

The chain recombines TRBV5-1 with TRBJ2-1; D perhaps matches TRBD2 (6 bases). CDR1 is SGHRS and CDR2 is YFSETQ in the germline V gene. The V and J ends lost 5 bases and 4 bases respectively, with 10 bases between them. This CDR3 is 13 amino acids long. This CDR3 reads CASREGRYNEQFF. CDR3 nucleotide sequence: TGCGCCAGCAGGGAGGGACGGTACAATGAGCAGTTCTTC. The whole variable domain, filled in from reference TRBV5-1 and TRBJ2-1, reads KAGVTQTPRYLIKTRGQQVTLSCSPISGHRSVSWYQQTPGQGLQFLFEYFSETQRNKGNFPGRFSGRQFSNSRSEMNVSTLELGDSALYLCASREGRYNEQFFGPGTRLTVL.

This clone came up once. The chain employs TRBV6-6 and TRBJ2-7, with TRBD2 as a possible D gene (5 bases). Germline V gene sequence: CDR1 MNHNY, CDR2 SVGAGI (reference sequence). The CDR3 extends over 14 amino acids. Trimming removed 7 bases from V and 2 bases from J, with 15 bases in between. CDR3 sequence reads: CASMEDPNPYEQYF. The CDR3 DNA reads TGTGCCAGCATGGAGGATCCTAATCCCTACGAGCAGTACTTC.